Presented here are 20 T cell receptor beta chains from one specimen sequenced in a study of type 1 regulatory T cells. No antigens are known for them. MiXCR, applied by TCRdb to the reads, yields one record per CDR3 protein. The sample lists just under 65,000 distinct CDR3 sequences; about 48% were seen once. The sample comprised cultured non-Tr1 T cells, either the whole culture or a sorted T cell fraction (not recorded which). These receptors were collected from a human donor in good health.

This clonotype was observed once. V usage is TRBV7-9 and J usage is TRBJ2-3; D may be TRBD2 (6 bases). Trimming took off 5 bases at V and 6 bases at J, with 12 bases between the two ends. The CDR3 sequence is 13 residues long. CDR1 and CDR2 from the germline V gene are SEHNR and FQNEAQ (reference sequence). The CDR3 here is CASSTSSVDTQYF. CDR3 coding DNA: TGTGCCAGCAGCACGTCTAGCGTCGATACGCAGTATTTT.

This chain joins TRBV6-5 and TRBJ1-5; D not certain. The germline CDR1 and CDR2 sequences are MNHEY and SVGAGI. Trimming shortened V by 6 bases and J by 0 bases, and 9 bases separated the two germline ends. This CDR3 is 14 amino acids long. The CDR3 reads CASRSPHSNQPQHF. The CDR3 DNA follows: TGTGCCAGCAGGTCACCACATAGCAATCAGCCCCAGCATTTT.

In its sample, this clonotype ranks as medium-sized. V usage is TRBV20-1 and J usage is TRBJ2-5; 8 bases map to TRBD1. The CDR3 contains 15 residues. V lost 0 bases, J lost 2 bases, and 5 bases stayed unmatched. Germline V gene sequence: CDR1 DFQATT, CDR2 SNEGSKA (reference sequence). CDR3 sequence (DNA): TGCAGTGCTAGAGAATTCAGGGGGCTGCAAGAGACCCAGTACTTC. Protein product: CSAREFRGLQETQYF.

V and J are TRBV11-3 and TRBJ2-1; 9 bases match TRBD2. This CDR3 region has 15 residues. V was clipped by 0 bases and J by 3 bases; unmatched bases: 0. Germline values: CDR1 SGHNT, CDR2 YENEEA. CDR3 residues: CASSLERGGYNEQFF. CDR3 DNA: TGTGCCAGCAGCTTAGAGCGGGGGGGCTACAATGAGCAGTTCTTC. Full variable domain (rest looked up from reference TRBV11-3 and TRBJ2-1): EAGVVQSPRYKIIEKKQPVAFWCNPISGHNTLYWYLQNLGQGPELLIRYENEEAVDDSQLPKDRFSAERLKGVDSTLKIQPAELGDSAVYLCASSLERGGYNEQFFGPGTRLTVL.

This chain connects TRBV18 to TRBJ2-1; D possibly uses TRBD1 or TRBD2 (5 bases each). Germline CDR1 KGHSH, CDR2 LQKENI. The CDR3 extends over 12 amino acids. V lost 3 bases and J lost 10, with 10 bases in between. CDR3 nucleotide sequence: TGTGCCAGCTCACCCCTCGGGGCAGAGCAGTTCTTC. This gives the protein CASSPLGAEQFF.

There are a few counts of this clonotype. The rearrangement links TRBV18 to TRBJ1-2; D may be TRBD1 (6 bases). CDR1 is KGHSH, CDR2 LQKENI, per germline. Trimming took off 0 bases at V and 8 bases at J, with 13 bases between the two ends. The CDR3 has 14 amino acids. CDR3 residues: CASSPPNRAEGYTF. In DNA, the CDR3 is TGTGCCAGCTCACCACCGAACAGGGCTGAGGGCTACACCTTC.

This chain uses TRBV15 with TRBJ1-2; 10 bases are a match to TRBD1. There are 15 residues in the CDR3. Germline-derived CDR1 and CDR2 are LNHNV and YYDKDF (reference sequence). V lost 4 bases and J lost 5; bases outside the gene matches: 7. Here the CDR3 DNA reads TGTGCCACCAGCATAGACCCGGGACAGGGGTATGGCTACACCTTC. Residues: CATSIDPGQGYGYTF.

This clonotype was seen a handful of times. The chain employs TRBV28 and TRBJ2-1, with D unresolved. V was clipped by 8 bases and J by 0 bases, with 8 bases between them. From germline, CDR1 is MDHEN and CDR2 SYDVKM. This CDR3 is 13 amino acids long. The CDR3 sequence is CASGKSSYNEQFF. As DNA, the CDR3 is TGTGCCAGCGGAAAGAGCTCCTACAATGAGCAGTTCTTC.

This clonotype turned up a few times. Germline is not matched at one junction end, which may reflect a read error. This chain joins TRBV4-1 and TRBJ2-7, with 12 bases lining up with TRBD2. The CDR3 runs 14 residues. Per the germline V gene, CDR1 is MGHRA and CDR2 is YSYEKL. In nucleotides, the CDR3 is TGTGCCAGCAGTCGGGGACTAGCGGGCTACGAGCAGTACTTC. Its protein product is CASSRGLAGYEQYF.

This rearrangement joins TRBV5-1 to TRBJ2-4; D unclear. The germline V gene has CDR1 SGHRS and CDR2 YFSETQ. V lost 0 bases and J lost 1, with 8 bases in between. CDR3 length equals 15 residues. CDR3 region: CASSLGASAKNIQYF. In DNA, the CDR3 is TGCGCCAGCAGCTTGGGTGCCAGCGCCAAAAACATTCAGTACTTC.

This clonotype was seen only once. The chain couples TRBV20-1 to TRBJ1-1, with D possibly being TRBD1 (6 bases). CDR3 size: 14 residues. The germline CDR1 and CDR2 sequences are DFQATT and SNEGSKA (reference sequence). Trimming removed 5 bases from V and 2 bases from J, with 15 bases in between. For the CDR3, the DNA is TGCAGTGCTCCTGAGGGGGGGAGAAACACTGAAGCTTTCTTT. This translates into CSAPEGGRNTEAFF.

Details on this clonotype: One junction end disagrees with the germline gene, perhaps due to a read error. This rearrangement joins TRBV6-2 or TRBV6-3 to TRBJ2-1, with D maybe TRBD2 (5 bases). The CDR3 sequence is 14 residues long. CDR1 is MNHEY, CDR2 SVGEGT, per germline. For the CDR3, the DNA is TGTGCCAGCAGTTACACGCGGGCCTACAGTGAGCAGTTCTTC. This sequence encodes CASSYTRAYSEQFF.

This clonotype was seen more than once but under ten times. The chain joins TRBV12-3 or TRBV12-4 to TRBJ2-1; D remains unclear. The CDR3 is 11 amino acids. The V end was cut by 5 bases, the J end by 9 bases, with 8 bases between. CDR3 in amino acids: CASSLFGEQFF. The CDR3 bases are TGTGCCAGCAGTCTTTTCGGTGAGCAGTTCTTC.

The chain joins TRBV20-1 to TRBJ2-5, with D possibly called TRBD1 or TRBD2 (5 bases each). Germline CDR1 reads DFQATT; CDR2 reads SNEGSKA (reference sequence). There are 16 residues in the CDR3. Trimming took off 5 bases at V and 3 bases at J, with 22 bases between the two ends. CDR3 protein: CSAPALPGASKETQYF. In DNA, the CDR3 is TGCAGTGCTCCAGCCCTCCCCGGGGCCAGTAAAGAGACCCAGTACTTC.

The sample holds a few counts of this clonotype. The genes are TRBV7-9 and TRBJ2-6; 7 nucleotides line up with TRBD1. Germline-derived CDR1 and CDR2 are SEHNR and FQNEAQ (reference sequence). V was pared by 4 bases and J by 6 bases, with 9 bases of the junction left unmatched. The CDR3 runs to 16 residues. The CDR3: CASSSRATGKANVLTF. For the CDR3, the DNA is TGTGCCAGCAGCTCCAGAGCGACAGGGAAGGCCAACGTCCTGACTTTC.

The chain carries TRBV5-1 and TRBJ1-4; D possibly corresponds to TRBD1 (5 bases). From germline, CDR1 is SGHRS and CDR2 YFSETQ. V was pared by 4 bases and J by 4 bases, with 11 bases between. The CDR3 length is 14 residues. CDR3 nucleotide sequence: TGCGCCAGCAGCACCTCAGGGTATAATGAAAAACTGTTTTTT. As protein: CASSTSGYNEKLFF.

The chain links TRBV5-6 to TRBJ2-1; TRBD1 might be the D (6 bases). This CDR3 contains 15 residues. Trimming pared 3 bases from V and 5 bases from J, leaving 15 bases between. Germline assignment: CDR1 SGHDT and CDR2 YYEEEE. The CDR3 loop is CASSWGTLRDNEQFF. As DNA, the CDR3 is TGTGCCAGCAGCTGGGGGACACTCCGGGACAATGAGCAGTTCTTC.

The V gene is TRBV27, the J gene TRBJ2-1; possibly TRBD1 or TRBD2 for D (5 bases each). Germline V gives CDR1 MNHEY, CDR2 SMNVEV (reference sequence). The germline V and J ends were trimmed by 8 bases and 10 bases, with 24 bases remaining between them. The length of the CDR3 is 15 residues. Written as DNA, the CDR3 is TGTGCCAGCCGAGAAGGGGAAACTAGGGGAGAAGAGCAGTTCTTC. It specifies CASREGETRGEEQFF.

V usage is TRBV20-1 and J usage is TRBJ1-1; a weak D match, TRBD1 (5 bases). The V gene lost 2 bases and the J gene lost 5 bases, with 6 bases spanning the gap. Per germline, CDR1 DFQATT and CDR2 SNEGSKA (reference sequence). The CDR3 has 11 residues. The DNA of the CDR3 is TGCAGTGCTAGAAAGGGGACTGAAGCTTTCTTT. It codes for CSARKGTEAFF.

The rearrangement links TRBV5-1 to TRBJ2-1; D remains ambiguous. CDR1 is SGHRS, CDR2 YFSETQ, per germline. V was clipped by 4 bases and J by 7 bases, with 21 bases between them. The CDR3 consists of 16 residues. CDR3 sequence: CASSPEIRTTRNEQFF. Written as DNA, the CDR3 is TGCGCCAGCAGCCCGGAAATTAGAACGACTCGGAATGAGCAGTTCTTC.